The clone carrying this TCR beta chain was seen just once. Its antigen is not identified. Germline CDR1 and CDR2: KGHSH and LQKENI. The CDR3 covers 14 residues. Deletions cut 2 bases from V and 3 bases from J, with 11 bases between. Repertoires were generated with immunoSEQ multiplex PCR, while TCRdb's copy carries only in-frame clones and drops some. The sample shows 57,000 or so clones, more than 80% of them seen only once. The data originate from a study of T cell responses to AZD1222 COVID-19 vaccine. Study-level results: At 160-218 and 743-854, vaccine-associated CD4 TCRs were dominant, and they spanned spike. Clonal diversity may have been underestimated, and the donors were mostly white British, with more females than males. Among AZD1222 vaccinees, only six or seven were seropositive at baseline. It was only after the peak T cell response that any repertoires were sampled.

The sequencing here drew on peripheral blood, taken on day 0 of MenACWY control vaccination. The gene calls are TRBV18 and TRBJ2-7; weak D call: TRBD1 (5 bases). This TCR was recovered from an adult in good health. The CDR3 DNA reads TGTGCCAGCTCACCAACCCCAGGGAACTACGAGCAGTACTTC. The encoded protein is CASSPTPGNYEQYF.